Sequencing of this TCR beta chain was carried out in a study of blood T cell repertoires in COVID-19. Across the whole study: The cDNA or gDNA used as material had been derived from T cells, B-cell-depleted T cells, or PBMCs.

The CDR3 runs to 17 residues. Trimming took 1 base from V and 2 from J, leaving 15 bases between them. CDR1 and CDR2 from the germline V gene are LNHNV and YYDKDF (reference sequence). TCRdb's table, derived via immunoSEQ multiplex PCR, lists solely in-frame clones and lacks some. The sample yields approximately 290,000 clones, approximately 86% seen once. The sequence came from a human donor with COVID-19, enrolled during active disease. The donor label of this sample is uncertain. The chain is built from TRBV15 and TRBJ1-5; D is unresolved. Sequenced material: peripheral blood. The DNA for the CDR3 is TGTGCCACCAGCAGAGCGCCGAATCGGGGTCGCAATCAGCCCCAGCATTTT. Translated, it gives CATSRAPNRGRNQPQHF. Full variable domain (rest looked up from reference TRBV15 and TRBJ1-5): DAMVIQNPRYQVTQFGKPVTLSCSQTLNHNVMYWYQQKSSQAPKLLFHYYDKDFNNEADTPDNFQSRRPNTSFCFLDIRSPGLGDTAMYLCATSRAPNRGRNQPQHFGDGTRLSIL.